These T cell receptor beta chains were read from a single sample in a study of CD8+ T cells in alopecia areata. Sequencing used immunoSEQ multiplex PCR; TCRdb keeps in-frame clones, though not all of them. The sample lists fewer than 250,000 clones; 40% to 45% were seen once. This specimen was CD4+ T cells sorted from blood, taken around week 36, from a patient treated with tofacitinib. These receptors were taken from a human donor with alopecia areata. Both conserved end residues are part of each CDR3. A D gene is named only where the DNA matches it firmly. Size values are once, few and many counts, or a class for expanded clones, and some rows have none.

J gene,D gene,clone size,V gene,CDR3 protein,CDR3 DNA
TRBJ1-5,NA,NA,TRBV6-1,CASGLQSNQPQHF,TGTGCCAGCGGGCTGCAGAGCAATCAGCCCCAGCATTTT
TRBJ1-2,NA,few,TRBV6-5,CASRVQGRGYGYTF,TGTGCCAGCAGAGTACAGGGAAGGGGATATGGCTACACCTTC
TRBJ1-5,NA,few,TRBV2,CASTGQINQPQHF,TGTGCCAGCACCGGACAGATCAATCAGCCCCAGCATTTT
TRBJ2-1,NA,NA,TRBV4-2,CASSQDGYLGEQFF,TGTGCCAGCAGCCAAGACGGTTACCTCGGTGAGCAGTTCTTC
TRBJ1-1,TRBD1,NA,TRBV11-3,CASSSGQGGTEAFF,TGTGCCAGCAGCTCGGGACAGGGAGGAACTGAAGCTTTCTTT
TRBJ2-3,NA,few,TRBV29-1,CSARGGRKRTDTQYF,TGCAGCGCCCGCGGAGGGAGGAAACGAACAGATACGCAGTATTTT
TRBJ1-4,TRBD1,NA,TRBV15,CATSSGTGKEKLFF,TGTGCCACCAGCAGCGGGACAGGGAAAGAAAAACTGTTTTTT
TRBJ2-2,NA,NA,TRBV6-1,CASVDSNTGELFF,TGTGCCAGCGTAGATTCGAACACCGGGGAGCTGTTTTTT
TRBJ1-2,TRBD1,NA,TRBV6-5,CASSSPTGKDGYTF,TGTGCCAGCAGTTCCCCGACAGGGAAGGATGGCTACACCTTC
TRBJ2-1,NA,NA,TRBV7-9,CASSLADEQFF,TGTGCCAGCAGCTTAGCGGATGAGCAGTTCTTC
TRBJ1-2,NA,NA,TRBV5-1,CASSGVAEGYGYTF,TGCGCCAGCAGCGGGGTGGCAGAAGGGTATGGCTACACCTTC
TRBJ2-1,TRBD2,few,TRBV4-3,CASSPGTRANNEQFF,TGCGCCAGCAGCCCCGGGACTAGGGCGAACAATGAGCAGTTCTTC
TRBJ2-7,NA,few,TRBV4-1,CASSQEAPPADIYEQYF,TGCGCCAGCAGCCAAGAAGCCCCGCCAGCTGATATCTACGAGCAGTACTTC
TRBJ2-7,TRBD1,NA,TRBV9,CASSVGVRQGPILYEQYF,TGTGCCAGCAGCGTTGGCGTCCGACAGGGGCCAATCCTCTACGAGCAGTACTTC
TRBJ1-2,TRBD1,NA,TRBV30,CAWTRGGGDYGYTF,TGTGCCTGGACCCGGGGAGGGGGCGACTATGGCTACACCTTC
TRBJ2-1,NA,NA,TRBV25-1,CASRRDGLYNEQFF,TGTGCCAGCAGGAGGGACGGGCTTTACAATGAGCAGTTCTTC
TRBJ1-2,NA,NA,TRBV6-1,CASRSSNSYGYTF,TGTGCCAGCAGAAGTAGTAACAGCTATGGCTACACCTTC
TRBJ2-7,TRBD1,few,TRBV29-1,CSVQGTGTYEQYF,TGCAGCGTTCAGGGGACAGGCACCTACGAGCAGTACTTC